The next 18 T cell receptor beta chains were all read from a single sample in a study of blood T cell repertoires in COVID-19. Produced via immunoSEQ multiplex PCR; TCRdb's table is partial and in-frame only. The sample has around 270,000 clones, around 88% seen once. The material sequenced was peripheral blood. All receptors derive from a man between 25 and 39 years old with acute or convalescent COVID-19.

The chain uses TRBV10-2 and TRBJ1-2; the match to TRBD1 covers 8 bases. The CDR3 has 16 residues. Germline CDR1 reads WSHSY; CDR2 reads SAAADI. V trimming: 0 bases; J trimming: 1 base; junction bases outside the gene matches: 4. In nucleotides, the CDR3 is TGCGCCAGCAGTGAGTCGGCCAGGGGGCATAACTATGGCTACACCTTC. It specifies CASSESARGHNYGYTF.

The J gene is TRBJ2-1, the V gene TRBV29-1, with 7 positions matching TRBD2. The V segment lost 5 bases and the J segment 8 bases; nucleotides outside the gene matches: 9. CDR1 and CDR2 (germline): SQVTM, ANQGSEA. The CDR3 totals 13 residues. The CDR3: CSVHIAGVDEQFF. The CDR3 DNA follows: TGCAGCGTTCATATTGCGGGAGTGGATGAGCAGTTCTTC.

This chain joins TRBV11-2 and TRBJ2-5, with D maybe TRBD2 (5 bases). The germline V gene encodes CDR1 SGHAT and CDR2 FQNNGV. The CDR3 covers 13 residues. V lost 4 bases and J 7 bases, leaving 13 bases between the germline ends. This CDR3 is CASSSPVGVTQYF. The CDR3 DNA reads TGTGCCAGCAGCTCCCCAGTCGGGGTGACCCAGTACTTC. The full variable domain, with the rest looked up from reference TRBV11-2 and TRBJ2-5, is EAGVAQSPRYKIIEKRQSVAFWCNPISGHATLYWYQQILGQGPKLLIQFQNNGVVDDSQLPKDRFSAERLKGVDSTLKIQPAKLEDSAVYLCASSSPVGVTQYFGPGTRLLVL.

The chain has TRBV12-3 or TRBV12-4 and TRBJ1-2; D is perhaps TRBD1 (6 bases). V lost 6 bases and J 3 bases, leaving 8 bases between the germline ends. This CDR3 is built from 12 residues. CDR3 amino acids: CASSRQDYGYTF. CDR3 DNA sequence: TGTGCCAGCAGCCGACAGGACTATGGCTACACCTTC.

The chain employs TRBV7-6 and TRBJ2-5; D might be TRBD1 (5 bases). The CDR3 contains 12 residues. Trimming took off 4 bases at V and 11 bases at J, with 14 bases between the two ends. The germline V gene has CDR1 SGHVS and CDR2 FNYEAQ. The CDR3 nucleotides read TGTGCCAGCAGCTACCAGGGCGGACCTCAGTACTTC. It encodes CASSYQGGPQYF.

This chain joins TRBV3-1 (or the pseudogene TRBV3-2) and TRBJ1-3, with D unresolved. Germline V gene lookup returns CDR1 LGHDT and CDR2 YNNKEL (reference sequence). CDR3 length equals 17 residues. V was cut by 2 bases and J by 4 bases, with 18 bases left in between. The CDR3 region is CASSQIGDPSLGNTIYF. The CDR3 nucleotides are TGTGCCAGCAGCCAAATTGGGGATCCTAGCTTGGGAAACACCATATATTTT.

For this clone: At the DNA level, this CDR3 is encoded by other sequences in the same sample as well. The chain carries TRBV5-5 and TRBJ1-2; the match to TRBD1 covers 7 bases. The CDR3 covers 15 residues. J gave up 0 bases and V 4 bases, and 6 bases lay outside the gene matches. Germline assignment: CDR1 SGHKS and CDR2 YYEKEE (reference sequence). CDR3 coding DNA: TGTGCCAGCAGCCAACGACAGGGAGCTAACTATGGCTACACCTTC. It is translated as CASSQRQGANYGYTF.

The gene calls are TRBV2 and TRBJ2-3; the match to TRBD1 covers 8 bases. V trimming: 5 bases; J trimming: 1 base; junction bases outside the gene matches: 2. This CDR3 contains 14 residues. In germline, CDR1 is SNHLY, CDR2 FYNNEI. CDR3 protein: CASSQGAGTDTQYF. For the CDR3, the DNA is TGTGCCAGCAGTCAGGGGGCGGGCACAGATACGCAGTATTTT. Based on the CDR3 plus reference TRBV2 and TRBJ2-3, the full variable domain is EPEVTQTPSHQVTQMGQEVILRCVPISNHLYFYWYRQILGQKVEFLVSFYNNEISEKSEIFDDQFSVERPDGSNFTLKIRSTKLEDSAMYFCASSQGAGTDTQYFGPGTRLTVL.

The chain's CDR3 is CAWRGKGHSNTEAFF. For the CDR3, the DNA is TGTGCCTGGAGAGGTAAGGGACACTCGAACACTGAAGCTTTCTTT. The chain couples TRBV30 to TRBJ1-1, with a tentative D call TRBD1 (6 bases). Deletions cut 3 bases from V and 1 base from J, with 15 bases between. Germline V CDR1 and CDR2: GTSNPN, SVGIG (reference sequence). The CDR3 covers 15 residues.

The chain couples TRBV6-1 to TRBJ2-1; the match to TRBD1 covers 9 bases. After removal of 0 bases from V and 9 bases from J, the junction contained 12 bases not matched to a gene. The CDR3 runs 17 residues. Germline V gene data show CDR1 as MNHNS and CDR2 as SASEGT. CDR3 amino acids: CASSEARGTGSRSEQFF. The CDR3 nucleotides are TGTGCCAGCAGTGAAGCGAGGGGGACAGGGAGTCGTAGTGAGCAGTTCTTC.

This CDR3 is CASRSSGRDIQYF. CDR3 bases: TGCGCCAGCAGGTCTAGCGGGAGGGACATTCAGTACTTC. The V and J genes are TRBV5-1 and TRBJ2-4; 12 nucleotides agree with TRBD2. Germline V CDR1 and CDR2: SGHRS, YFSETQ. The trim removed 5 bases at V and 8 bases at J, leaving 2 bases unmatched. The CDR3 loop spans 13 amino acids. The whole variable domain, filled in from reference TRBV5-1 and TRBJ2-4, reads KAGVTQTPRYLIKTRGQQVTLSCSPISGHRSVSWYQQTPGQGLQFLFEYFSETQRNKGNFPGRFSGRQFSNSRSEMNVSTLELGDSALYLCASRSSGRDIQYFGAGTRLSVL.

The chain recombines TRBV18 with TRBJ1-5; 10 bases map to TRBD1. Trimming removed 1 base from V and 5 bases from J; junction bases left unmatched: 5. CDR1 is KGHSH, CDR2 LQKENI, per germline. CDR3 size: 16 residues. CDR3 in DNA: TGTGCCAGCTCACCACGTCCCGGGACAGGGGATCAGCCCCAGCATTTT. Its translation is CASSPRPGTGDQPQHF.

The V and J genes are TRBV19 and TRBJ2-1; D may be TRBD2 (6 bases). CDR3 length: 16 amino acids. The germline V gene has CDR1 LNHDA and CDR2 SQIVND (reference sequence). V shed 7 bases and J shed 5 bases, with 21 bases lying between them. The CDR3 region is CASTTLAGLANNEQFF. CDR3 DNA sequence: TGTGCCAGTACTACCCTCGCGGGACTGGCTAACAATGAGCAGTTCTTC.

This clone turned up a few times. The chain has TRBV19 and TRBJ1-5; D may be TRBD1 (5 bases). Germline values: CDR1 LNHDA, CDR2 SQIVND (reference sequence). The CDR3 spans 14 residues. The germline V and J ends were trimmed by 10 bases and 0 bases, with 13 bases remaining between them. The CDR3 region is CATIQGTSNQPQHF. In nucleotides, the CDR3 is TGTGCCACCATCCAGGGAACTAGCAATCAGCCCCAGCATTTT.

The J gene is TRBJ1-2, the V gene TRBV6-6; D is undetermined. CDR3 length equals 14 residues. V was pared by 7 bases and J by 0 bases, with 12 bases between. Germline V gene data show CDR1 as MNHNY and CDR2 as SVGAGI (reference sequence). CDR3 nucleotide sequence: TGTGCCAGCATTCTAGATTACGCTAACTATGGCTACACCTTC. This encodes CASILDYANYGYTF.

This chain connects TRBV27 to TRBJ2-2; D is possibly TRBD1 (6 bases). CDR3 size: 15 residues. V was cut by 3 bases and J by 6 bases, with 14 bases left in between. Germline V gene data show CDR1 as MNHEY and CDR2 as SMNVEV (reference sequence). CDR3 amino acids: CASSFQGQRAGELFF. The CDR3 DNA follows: TGTGCCAGCAGTTTCCAGGGGCAGAGGGCCGGGGAGCTGTTTTTT.

In its sample, this clone was seen a few times. The V call is TRBV5-4, the J call TRBJ2-2, with D maybe TRBD1 (5 bases). CDR3 length: 14 amino acids. V gave up 4 bases and J gave up 6 bases, with 13 bases separating them. Looked up from germline, CDR1 is SGHNT and CDR2 is YYREEE (reference sequence). CDR3: CASSQETRAGELFF. The CDR3 DNA reads as TGTGCCAGCAGCCAAGAGACCAGGGCCGGGGAGCTGTTTTTT.

The chain has TRBV6-5 and TRBJ1-2; 8 bases align to TRBD1. V shed 6 bases and J 1 base; nucleotides not matched to a gene: 7. CDR1 MNHEY and CDR2 SVGAGI come from the germline V gene. This CDR3 is built from 15 residues. The CDR3 region has the DNA TGTGCCAGCAGGACCGGGACAGGAAATAACTATGGCTACACCTTC. Translated, it gives CASRTGTGNNYGYTF.